This T cell receptor beta chain appears in the sequencing data of a study of blood T cell repertoires in COVID-19. Study-level information: Donors in the United States, Italy and Spain gave samples during acute or convalescent COVID-19. PBMCs, B-cell-depleted T cells, or T cells were the source of the cDNA or gDNA that made up the material.

The ends were cut back, 8 bases at V and 4 bases at J, with 15 bases in the middle. CDR1 is GTSNPN, CDR2 SVGIG, per germline (reference sequence). The CDR3 has 13 residues. Per the original data handling: It was from reference gene primer amplification that nucleated cell counts were estimated. This table comes from immunoSEQ multiplex PCR, and its TCRdb copy is limited to in-frame clones, with some not included. That table is the source of V, J and clone size, and D and trimming were worked out from the DNA. Here the sample spans 300,000 or so clones, around 87% being singletons. The chain uses TRBV30 and TRBJ1-5; possibly TRBD1 for D (5 bases). The sample comprised peripheral blood. This receptor was taken from a woman aged 40 to 50 who had recovered from COVID-19. The CDR3 DNA reads TGTGCCCTACGGCAGGGAGGGAATCAGCCCCAGCATTTT. Its translation: CALRQGGNQPQHF.